The 31 T cell receptor beta chains reported below all come from one sample, sequenced in a study of blood T cell repertoires in COVID-19. Method: immunoSEQ multiplex PCR; TCRdb's copy keeps in-frame clones and lacks some. The table shows 150,000 to 180,000 clones, with roughly 89% occurring only once. Sequencing was done on a sample of peripheral blood. The receptors stem from a man over 45 with acute or convalescent COVID-19.

The rearrangement uses TRBV6-5 and TRBJ1-2; D uncertain. V lost 6 bases, J lost 0 bases, and 14 bases lay in between. Germline-derived CDR1 and CDR2 are MNHEY and SVGAGI. The length of the CDR3 is 15 residues. Here the CDR3 DNA reads TGTGCCAGCAGGAAGCAGGATTTCGCTAACTATGGCTACACCTTC. Translation gives CASRKQDFANYGYTF.

This clone has only a few counts. The sample carries other DNA sequences with the same CDR3. This rearrangement joins TRBV27 to TRBJ1-6; D gene unclear. Trimming cost V 6 bases and J 0 bases, with 3 bases left between them. The CDR3 sequence is 13 residues long. CDR1 MNHEY and CDR2 SMNVEV come from the germline V gene (reference sequence). The CDR3 loop is CASSFSYNSPLHF. The CDR3, as DNA: TGTGCCAGCAGCTTCTCCTATAATTCACCCCTCCACTTT.

This chain connects TRBV5-5 to TRBJ1-2; 7 bases match TRBD1. CDR1 SGHKS and CDR2 YYEKEE come from the germline V gene (reference sequence). V dropped 4 bases and J dropped 1; count of bases not matched to a gene: 4. The CDR3 covers 14 residues. The CDR3 bases are TGTGCCAGCAGCCGACAGGGTCTTAACTATGGCTACACCTTC. Amino acids: CASSRQGLNYGYTF. The whole variable domain, filled in from reference TRBV5-5 and TRBJ1-2, reads DAGVTQSPTHLIKTRGQQVTLRCSPISGHKSVSWYQQVLGQGPQFIFQYYEKEERGRGNFPDRFSARQFPNYSSELNVNALLLGDSALYLCASSRQGLNYGYTFGSGTRLTVV.

This chain joins TRBV7-8 and TRBJ2-7; 7 nucleotides match TRBD2. This CDR3 has 14 residues. V shed 5 bases and J 0 bases; nucleotides not matched to a gene: 4. Germline lookup yields CDR1 SGHVS and CDR2 FQNEAQ. The chain's CDR3 is CASSTWTSSYEQYF. In nucleotides, the CDR3 is TGTGCCAGCAGCACCTGGACTAGCTCCTACGAGCAGTACTTC.

The J gene is TRBJ1-5, the V gene TRBV6-5; tentatively, D is TRBD1 (5 bases). The V and J ends lost 5 bases and 4 bases respectively, with 9 bases between them. This CDR3 has 13 residues. CDR1 and CDR2 (germline): MNHEY, SVGAGI. The CDR3 sequence is CASSRGKNQPQHF. CDR3 nucleotide sequence: TGTGCCAGCAGTAGGGGAAAGAATCAGCCCCAGCATTTT.

The CDR3 region has the DNA TGTGCCAGCAGCCAAGATAGGCAGGGAAAGGCTTTCTTT. Protein: CASSQDRQGKAFF. V usage is TRBV3-1 (or the pseudogene TRBV3-2) and J usage is TRBJ1-1; D perhaps matches TRBD1 (5 bases). Germline CDR1 reads LGHDT; CDR2 reads YNNKEL (reference sequence). Trimming took off 0 bases at V and 11 bases at J, with 13 bases between the two ends. The CDR3 length is 13 residues.

V is TRBV10-3 and J is TRBJ2-3; 7 bases match TRBD1. This CDR3 is built from 14 residues. Trimming at V came to 6 bases and at J to 3 bases, leaving 6 bases not matched to a gene. CDR1 is ENHRY and CDR2 is SYGVKD in the germline V gene. The DNA for the CDR3 is TGTGCCATCAGAGGGGACAGATTAACAGATACGCAGTATTTT. This sequence encodes CAIRGDRLTDTQYF.

This clone was counted a single time. This sequence joins TRBV27 and TRBJ1-6; D not resolved. This CDR3 is built from 15 residues. Germline-derived CDR1 and CDR2 are MNHEY and SMNVEV (reference sequence). Trimming took off 5 bases at V and 4 bases at J, with 12 bases between the two ends. The CDR3 loop is CASSPPGRYNSPLHF. The CDR3, as DNA: TGTGCCAGCAGTCCCCCCGGGAGGTATAATTCACCCCTCCACTTT.

In nucleotides, the CDR3 is TGCGCCAGCAGCGTCCCGGGACTAGCGGGGGGGCCGGGCACCGGGGAGCTGTTTTTT. Translated, it gives CASSVPGLAGGPGTGELFF. The rearrangement joins TRBV4-1 to TRBJ2-2; 16 bases line up with TRBD2. The CDR3 loop spans 19 amino acids. Germline CDR1 and CDR2: MGHRA and YSYEKL. V gave up 5 bases and J gave up 4 bases; unmatched junction bases: 10.

This clone came up once. V usage is TRBV9 and J usage is TRBJ2-1; TRBD2 matches at 7 bases. The CDR3 runs 13 residues. In germline, CDR1 is SGDLS, CDR2 YYNGEE. V lost 3 bases and J lost 8; bases outside the gene matches: 5. The DNA of the CDR3 is TGTGCCAGCAGCGCCTTGGGGGGGTATGAGCAGTTCTTC. It yields the protein CASSALGGYEQFF.

The rearrangement links TRBV7-3 to TRBJ2-3, with D unresolved. V was shortened by 3 bases and J by 4 bases, with 8 bases between the two germline ends. Germline CDR1 and CDR2: SGHTA and FQGTGA. The CDR3 contains 13 residues. For the CDR3, the DNA is TGTGCCAGCAGCTTCGCGGCGGCAGATACGCAGTATTTT. Encoded protein: CASSFAAADTQYF.

The chain carries TRBV5-1 and TRBJ2-1; TRBD1 matches at 7 bases. The CDR3 contains 16 residues. Germline assignment: CDR1 SGHRS and CDR2 YFSETQ. V was pared by 3 bases and J by 0 bases, with 6 bases of the junction left unmatched. CDR3 residues: CASSWTGSSSYNEQFF. CDR3 coding DNA: TGCGCCAGCAGCTGGACAGGAAGCAGCTCCTACAATGAGCAGTTCTTC.

The V gene is TRBV5-4, the J gene TRBJ2-2; the D is unclear. Germline-derived CDR1 and CDR2 are SGHNT and YYREEE (reference sequence). The CDR3 extends over 13 amino acids. V lost 4 bases to trimming and J lost 5 bases, with 9 bases between them. CDR3 in amino acids: CASSPVATGELFF. DNA for the CDR3: TGTGCCAGCAGCCCCGTAGCTACCGGGGAGCTGTTTTTT.

This clone came up once. The chain has TRBV10-3 and TRBJ1-1; the match to TRBD1 covers 7 bases. Looked up from germline, CDR1 is ENHRY and CDR2 is SYGVKD. Germline trimming cut 6 bases from V and 6 bases from J; bases unmatched to any gene: 4. This CDR3 is built from 12 residues. The CDR3 is CAISEDRAEAFF. DNA for the CDR3: TGTGCCATCAGCGAAGACAGGGCTGAAGCTTTCTTT.

The chain is built from TRBV4-2 and TRBJ2-5; 16 nucleotides agree with TRBD2. Germline V gene data show CDR1 as LGHNA and CDR2 as YNFKEQ. Losses at the gene ends were 3 bases for V and 2 bases for J; bases not matched to a gene: 12. The CDR3 runs 20 residues. The CDR3 loop reads CASSQGLAGGPLDYQETQYF. CDR3 nucleotide sequence: TGTGCCAGCAGCCAGGGACTAGCGGGAGGGCCACTTGATTATCAAGAGACCCAGTACTTC.

This clone was detected only a few times. The chain is built from TRBV5-1 and TRBJ2-7, with 8 positions matching TRBD1. Germline V gene lookup returns CDR1 SGHRS and CDR2 YFSETQ. Losses at the gene ends were 0 bases for V and 6 bases for J; bases not matched to a gene: 11. This CDR3 contains 16 residues. The CDR3 bases are TGCGCCAGCAGCTTGGTCGGCGGACAGGGAGCTGGCGAGCAGTACTTC. It specifies CASSLVGGQGAGEQYF.

The rearrangement joins TRBV5-1 to TRBJ1-3; a weak D match, TRBD1 (5 bases). V was cut by 0 bases and J by 0 bases, with 13 bases left in between. This CDR3 contains 17 residues. From germline, CDR1 is SGHRS and CDR2 YFSETQ. The CDR3 DNA reads as TGCGCCAGCAGCTTGGTATCCAGGGCGACCTCTGGAAACACCATATATTTT. Translating gives CASSLVSRATSGNTIYF. Together with reference TRBV5-1 and TRBJ1-3, the CDR3 gives the full variable domain: KAGVTQTPRYLIKTRGQQVTLSCSPISGHRSVSWYQQTPGQGLQFLFEYFSETQRNKGNFPGRFSGRQFSNSRSEMNVSTLELGDSALYLCASSLVSRATSGNTIYFGEGSWLTVV.

The rearrangement links TRBV4-1 to TRBJ2-2; perhaps TRBD1 as D (5 bases). This CDR3 is built from 16 residues. Germline CDR1 MGHRA, CDR2 YSYEKL. V was cut by 0 bases and J by 3 bases, with 11 bases left in between. The CDR3 loop is CASSQESDTYTGELFF. As DNA, the CDR3 is TGCGCCAGCAGCCAAGAGTCGGACACATACACCGGGGAGCTGTTTTTT.

The V call is TRBV5-1, the J call TRBJ2-5; 7 nucleotides line up with TRBD2. The CDR3 covers 16 residues. Germline CDR1 is SGHRS and CDR2 is YFSETQ. Unmatched junction bases numbered 6, after V lost 0 bases and J lost 1 base. CDR3 residues: CASSLATSVLQETQYF. The CDR3, as DNA: TGCGCCAGCAGCTTGGCTACTAGCGTGCTCCAAGAGACCCAGTACTTC.

The rearrangement uses TRBV3-1 (or the pseudogene TRBV3-2) and TRBJ1-1, with 8 bases that match TRBD1. Germline loops: CDR1 LGHDT, CDR2 YNNKEL (reference sequence). This CDR3 has 14 amino acids. Trimming cost V 1 base and J 5 bases; bases outside gene matches: 3. As DNA, the CDR3 is TGTGCCAGCAGCCAAGGGACAGGGTGGACTGAAGCTTTCTTT. Protein sequence: CASSQGTGWTEAFF.

The V call is TRBV10-3, the J call TRBJ2-3; TRBD2 matches at 11 bases. Germline V gene data show CDR1 as ENHRY and CDR2 as SYGVKD. The junction had 3 bases not matched to a gene; V was cut back by 6 bases and J by 1 base. The CDR3 extends over 15 amino acids. The CDR3 coding sequence is TGTGCCATCAGGGTAGCGGGGGGGGGCACAGATACGCAGTATTTT. It encodes CAIRVAGGGTDTQYF.

This clone was seen just once. The rearrangement links TRBV27 to TRBJ2-4; perhaps TRBD1 as D (6 bases). The length of the CDR3 is 12 residues. The V gene's germline CDR1 is MNHEY and CDR2 SMNVEV (reference sequence). CDR3 amino acids: CVTPGHENIQYF. The CDR3 DNA sequence: TGTGTCACCCCGGGACACGAAAACATTCAGTACTTC.

The J gene is TRBJ1-2, the V gene TRBV29-1; 9 nucleotides match TRBD1. The length of the CDR3 is 15 residues. CDR1 and CDR2 from the germline V gene are SQVTM and ANQGSEA. J lost 5 bases, V lost 5 bases, and 12 bases had no gene match. The CDR3 loop is CSVSEGSTGGYGYTF. Here the CDR3 DNA reads TGCAGCGTTTCGGAGGGATCGACAGGGGGATATGGCTACACCTTC.

The chain joins TRBV10-2 to TRBJ2-1; TRBD2 matches 9 bases. CDR3 length equals 16 residues. CDR1 is WSHSY, CDR2 SAAADI, per germline. The V segment lost 9 bases and the J segment 1 base; nucleotides outside the gene matches: 10. The CDR3 bases are TGCGCCAGTAGAGACCTAACTAGCGGGTCCTACAATGAGCAGTTCTTC. Its protein product is CASRDLTSGSYNEQFF.

The chain combines TRBV6-5 with TRBJ1-6; D is possibly TRBD1 (5 bases). The CDR3 spans 12 residues. With 5 bases removed from V and 12 bases from J, the gap between germline ends came to 11 bases. Per germline, CDR1 MNHEY and CDR2 SVGAGI. The CDR3 here is CASSPGRGPLHF. CDR3 DNA sequence: TGTGCCAGCAGTCCCGGTAGGGGACCCCTCCACTTT.

This chain links TRBV9 with TRBJ1-1, with D unclear. V shed 3 bases and J shed 1 base, with 10 bases lying between them. CDR3 length equals 14 residues. Germline CDR1 SGDLS, CDR2 YYNGEE. The CDR3 loop is CASSAGLKNTEAFF. The CDR3 DNA follows: TGTGCCAGCAGCGCCGGTTTGAAGAACACTGAAGCTTTCTTT.

In DNA, the CDR3 is TGTGCCAGCAGGGGGACAGGGGCCGGGGAGCTGTTTTTT. It specifies CASRGTGAGELFF. The J gene is TRBJ2-2, the V gene TRBV2; 10 bases are shared with TRBD1. The germline gives CDR1 SNHLY, CDR2 FYNNEI. J gave up 6 bases and V 6 bases, and 1 base lay outside the gene matches. The CDR3 loop spans 13 amino acids.

V usage is TRBV2 and J usage is TRBJ1-1; 7 bases are shared with TRBD1. The germline V gene encodes CDR1 SNHLY and CDR2 FYNNEI. The CDR3 runs 13 residues. V lost 8 bases, J lost 1 base, and 4 bases stayed unmatched. The CDR3 spells CASCRGPNTEAFF. The CDR3 nucleotides are TGTGCCAGCTGTAGGGGGCCGAACACTGAAGCTTTCTTT.

The chain links TRBV11-3 to TRBJ2-1, with 7 bases identical to TRBD2. CDR1 and CDR2 (germline): SGHNT, YENEEA. The J segment lost 4 bases and the V segment lost 4 bases, leaving 7 bases of the junction unmatched. The CDR3 covers 15 residues. The CDR3 DNA reads TGTGCCAGCAGCTACGAACGCGGGGGATACAATGAGCAGTTCTTC. Amino acid sequence: CASSYERGGYNEQFF.

This clone is a singleton in its sample. V gene TRBV14 combines with J gene TRBJ2-7; 9 bases fit TRBD1. The junction had 4 bases not matched to a gene; V was cut back by 3 bases and J by 1 base. Germline lookup yields CDR1 SGHDN and CDR2 FVKESK. CDR3 length: 15 amino acids. The CDR3 spells CASSHTGTGSYEQYF. DNA of the CDR3: TGTGCCAGCAGCCACACCGGGACAGGGTCCTACGAGCAGTACTTC.

In this sample, this clone turned up a few times. The rearrangement joins TRBV28 to TRBJ1-5; 8 bases are a match to TRBD1. J gave up 0 bases and V 3 bases, and 10 bases lay outside the gene matches. The CDR3 is made up of 18 amino acids. The V gene's germline CDR1 is MDHEN and CDR2 SYDVKM. Here the CDR3 reads CASSFPGTGEISNQPQHF. The CDR3 DNA follows: TGTGCCAGCAGTTTTCCCGGGACAGGAGAAATTAGCAATCAGCCCCAGCATTTT.